Listed below are T cell receptor beta chains from one sample, sequenced in a study of cytomegalovirus exposure and HLA in healthy donors. Libraries were prepared by immunoSEQ multiplex PCR; TCRdb keeps only in-frame clonotypes and omits some of them. The sample consists of around 130,000 clones, 70% to 85% of them appearing once. The sequencing sample was made of PBMCs. These TCRs come from a boy aged 2 to 10 in good health and CMV-seronegative. Both conserved end residues are part of each CDR3. D genes are given only for firm matches. Expanded clones are given a class, and other clones once, few, many or no size at all.

j_call clone_size d_call v_call cdr3_nt cdr3_aa
TRBJ1-5 - - TRBV11-2 TGTGCCAGCAGCTTAAGTGCGGGACCTCAGCCCCAGCATTTT CASSLSAGPQPQHF
TRBJ1-5 once - TRBV6-5 TGTGCCAGCAGAAACCGGGAGGCGACGAATCAGCCCCAGCATTTT CASRNREATNQPQHF
TRBJ2-3 - - TRBV7-2 TGTGCCAGCAGCCAGTGGGCCAAGGATACGCAGTATTTT CASSQWAKDTQYF
TRBJ2-6 - - TRBV4-3 TGCGCCAGCAGCCAAGGGACAGGGAGGGCTGGGGCCAACGTCCTGACTTTC CASSQGTGRAGANVLTF
TRBJ2-1 once TRBD1 TRBV6-6 TGTGCCAGCAGCCTCTCCGGACAGGGCTACAATGAGCAGTTCTTC CASSLSGQGYNEQFF
TRBJ2-1 - TRBD2 TRBV9 TGTGCCAGCAGCGTTAGCGGGCCCTACAATGAGCAGTTCTTC CASSVSGPYNEQFF
TRBJ2-3 once TRBD2 TRBV10-1 TGCGCCAGCAGCTCCGGACTAGCGGGAGTGGTAGATACGCAGTATTTT CASSSGLAGVVDTQYF
TRBJ1-1 - - TRBV7-2 TGTGCCAGCAGATACGGGATGAACACTGAAGCTTTCTTT CASRYGMNTEAFF
TRBJ1-4 - TRBD1 TRBV4-1 TGCGCCAGCGGAAGGACCGACAGGGGGGACACTAATGAAAAACTGTTTTTT CASGRTDRGDTNEKLFF
TRBJ2-3 - TRBD1 TRBV2 TGTGCCAGCAGTCGGGACAGGGTGACAGATACGCAGTATTTT CASSRDRVTDTQYF
TRBJ2-7 - TRBD2 TRBV5-1 TGCGCCAGCAGCCCCGGGACTAGCGGAGGGGACGAGCAGTACTTC CASSPGTSGGDEQYF
TRBJ1-1 few - TRBV5-1 TGCGCCAGCACCAACGGGGGTTGGACTGAAGCTTTCTTT CASTNGGWTEAFF
TRBJ1-4 few - TRBV28 TGTGCCAGCAGCACGGACAGTGGGGAAAAACTGTTTTTT CASSTDSGEKLFF
TRBJ1-2 - - TRBV25-1 TGTGCCAGCAGTGAGGCCTATGGCTACACCTTC CASSEAYGYTF
TRBJ2-1 - TRBD2 TRBV4-2 TGTGCCAGCAGCCAAGCGAGCGGGGGCTACAATGAGCAGTTCTTC CASSQASGGYNEQFF
TRBJ1-2 - - TRBV10-3 TGTGCCATCACGAGGGGGTCGGCCCCAGGGGGCTACACCTTC CAITRGSAPGGYTF
TRBJ1-1 - TRBD1 TRBV15 TGTGCCACCACCGAAACAGGGGATGGGACTGAAGCTTTCTTT CATTETGDGTEAFF
TRBJ2-1 once TRBD2 TRBV11-3 TGTGCCAGCAGCTTAGCAGCGGGAGGGAAGGGTGATGAGCAGTTCTTC CASSLAAGGKGDEQFF
TRBJ1-1 - TRBD1 TRBV6-5 TGTGCCAGCAGCAGAACAGGGGGATTCGCTGAAGCTTTCTTT CASSRTGGFAEAFF
TRBJ2-3 - - TRBV12-2 TGTGCAAGTCGCTTAGCGTGGGCGGGGGCCCCTCGAGATACGCAGTATTTT CASRLAWAGAPRDTQYF
TRBJ1-1 - TRBD1 TRBV7-9 TGTTCCAGCAGCTTAGACCGCTGGGACAGGGACACTGAAGCTTTCTTT CSSSLDRWDRDTEAFF
TRBJ2-1 - - TRBV6-4 TGTGCCAGCAGTGACTCGAAGGAAGGGGTTGATGAGCAGTTCTTC CASSDSKEGVDEQFF
TRBJ2-7 - - TRBV2 TGTGCCGTTGCGAACTGGGAGGAGGGATACGAGCAGTACTTC CAVANWEEGYEQYF
TRBJ2-1 - - TRBV5-4 TGTGCCAGCAGCCGTGCGAATGAGCAGTTCTTC CASSRANEQFF
TRBJ2-3 - TRBD2 TRBV4-2 TGTGCCAGCAGCCAAGATCGCGCTAGCGGGACAGATACGCAGTATTTT CASSQDRASGTDTQYF
TRBJ2-4 few - TRBV19 TGTGCCAGTAGTTCCCCCTCCGTCGGACACGGTATCAAAAACATTCAGTACTTC CASSSPSVGHGIKNIQYF
TRBJ2-3 - TRBD2 TRBV15 TGTGCCACCAGCAGAGACTTTGCTGATCCGGGACTAGCGGATGGAGATACGCAGTATTTT CATSRDFADPGLADGDTQYF
TRBJ2-2 once TRBD1 TRBV5-1 TGCGCCAGCAGCTTGTTAGGGACAGGGAACACCGGGGAGCTGTTTTTT CASSLLGTGNTGELFF
TRBJ2-5 - - TRBV6-1 TGTGCCAGCAGTGAAGTTCTTGGCGGAGGGTCGGAGACCCAGTACTTC CASSEVLGGGSETQYF
TRBJ1-1 - - TRBV10-3 TGTGCCATCAGCCCCGGGACAAACCCCACTGAAGCTTTCTTT CAISPGTNPTEAFF
TRBJ2-3 once - TRBV5-1 TGCGCCAGCAGCCTGATGGGCTCTAGCACAGATACGCAGTATTTT CASSLMGSSTDTQYF
TRBJ1-1 - - TRBV19 TGTGCCAGTAGTATAGAAGGCGGGCTGTACACTGAAGCTTTCTTT CASSIEGGLYTEAFF
TRBJ2-3 - TRBD2 TRBV6-1 TGTGCCAGCAGTGGTTGGACTAGCGGGAGAACAGATACGCAGTATTTT CASSGWTSGRTDTQYF
TRBJ2-5 once TRBD1 TRBV29-1 TGCAGCGTAGACAGGGGACTTCAAGAGACCCAGTACTTC CSVDRGLQETQYF
TRBJ1-2 few TRBD1 TRBV10-3 TGTGCCATCAGTGACAGGGACAGACCGCTTTCCGGCTACACCTTC CAISDRDRPLSGYTF
TRBJ1-3 few - TRBV7-6 TGTGCCAGCAGCTTGATGGACAGCTCTGGAAACACCATATATTTT CASSLMDSSGNTIYF
TRBJ2-3 - - TRBV6-4 TGTGCCAGCAGTGGACAGGACACAGATACGCAGTATTTT CASSGQDTDTQYF
TRBJ1-1 - TRBD1 TRBV2 TGTGCCAGCAGTCCACGACAGGGCGTGGGAGCTGGCACTGAAGCTTTCTTT CASSPRQGVGAGTEAFF
TRBJ2-5 - TRBD1 TRBV6-1 TGTGCCAGCAGTGAAGGGACAGGGTGGGAGACCCAGTACTTC CASSEGTGWETQYF
TRBJ2-3 - TRBD1 TRBV6-4 TGTGCCAGCAGTGAACTACAGGGGGGAGATACGCAGTATTTT CASSELQGGDTQYF
TRBJ2-5 - - TRBV19 TGTGCCAGTAGCCCCCACGGGGGAGGTCAAGAGACCCAGTACTTC CASSPHGGGQETQYF
TRBJ1-5 - - TRBV2 TGTGCCAGCAGTACAGGGAATTTTGGGCCCCAGCATTTT CASSTGNFGPQHF
TRBJ1-2 - - TRBV18 TGTGCCAGCTCCCCCGGTAGTACCATCTATGGCTACACCTTC CASSPGSTIYGYTF
TRBJ2-3 few TRBD1 TRBV10-3 TGTGCCATCAGAGGGGACAGGGGGACAGATACGCAGTATTTT CAIRGDRGTDTQYF